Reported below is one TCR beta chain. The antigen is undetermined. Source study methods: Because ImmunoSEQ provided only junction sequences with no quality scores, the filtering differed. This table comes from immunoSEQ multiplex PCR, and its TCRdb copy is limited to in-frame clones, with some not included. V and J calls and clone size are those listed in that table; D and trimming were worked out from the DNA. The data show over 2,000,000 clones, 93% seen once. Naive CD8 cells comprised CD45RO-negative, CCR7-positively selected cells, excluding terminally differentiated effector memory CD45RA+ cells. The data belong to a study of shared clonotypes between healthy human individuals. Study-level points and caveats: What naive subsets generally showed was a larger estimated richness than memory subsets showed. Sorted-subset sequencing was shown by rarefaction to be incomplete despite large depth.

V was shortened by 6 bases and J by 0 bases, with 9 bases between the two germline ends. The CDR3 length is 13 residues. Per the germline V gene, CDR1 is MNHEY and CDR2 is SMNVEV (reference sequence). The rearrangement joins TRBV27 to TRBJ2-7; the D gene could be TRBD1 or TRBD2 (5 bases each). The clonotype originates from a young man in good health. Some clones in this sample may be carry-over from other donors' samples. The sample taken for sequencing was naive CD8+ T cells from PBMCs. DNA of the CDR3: TGTGCCAGCAGGGGACGGAACTCCTACGAGCAGTACTTC. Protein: CASRGRNSYEQYF.